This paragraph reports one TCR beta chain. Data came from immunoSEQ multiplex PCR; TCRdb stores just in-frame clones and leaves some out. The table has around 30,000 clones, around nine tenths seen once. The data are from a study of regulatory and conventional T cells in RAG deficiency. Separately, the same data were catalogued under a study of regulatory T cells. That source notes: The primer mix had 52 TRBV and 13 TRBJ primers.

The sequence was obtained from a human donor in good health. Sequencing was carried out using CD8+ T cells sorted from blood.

Here the CDR3 DNA reads TGCAGCGTTGAAGTTAAGCGGGGGAGAGGAGAGCAGTTCTTC. Translating it yields CSVEVKRGRGEQFF. This chain joins TRBV29-1 and TRBJ2-1; 8 nucleotides line up with TRBD2. Germline V gives CDR1 SQVTM, CDR2 ANQGSEA. The CDR3 is 14 residues long. V was pared by 1 base and J by 10 bases, with 9 bases of the junction left unmatched.